A selection of T cell receptor beta chains follows, all from one sample in a study of OX40 agonist ivuxolimab in advanced cancers. Sequenced by immunoSEQ multiplex PCR; TCRdb stores in-frame clones only, minus some. The table includes 95,000 to 150,000 clones, 93% detected once. This sample comprised CD4+ or CD8+ T cells sorted from blood, obtained in a trial of the OX40 agonist ivuxolimab. Receptor source: an adult with an advanced solid tumor such as melanoma, head and neck, liver or kidney cancer. The CDR3 runs from the conserved cysteine through the conserved F or W.

j_call v_call cdr3_aa
TRBJ2-7 TRBV10-3 CAISGTGYEQYF
TRBJ2-2 TRBV2 CASAQGANTGELFF
TRBJ1-2 TRBV7-9 CASSLGDTRYGYTF
TRBJ1-1 TRBV12-5 CAVLLGQGYTEAFF
TRBJ2-7 TRBV28 CASSTQPGGEQYF
TRBJ1-2 TRBV28 CASSSRTVNYGYTF
TRBJ2-7 TRBV28 CASCPATGGAYEQYF
TRBJ1-5 TRBV6-5 CASIRGQAWHF
TRBJ2-6 TRBV2 CASSSRSSGANVLTF
TRBJ2-5 TRBV5-1 CASSFLGGKETQYF
TRBJ1-4 TRBV6-6 CASSYSGDEKLFF
TRBJ2-5 TRBV18 CASSPNGAIQGRETQYF
TRBJ2-7 TRBV28 CASSSRDRSSYEQYF
TRBJ1-3 TRBV29-1 CSVSQGNTIYF
TRBJ1-1 TRBV5-1 CASSLGDGAFF
TRBJ2-5 TRBV19 CASSIVLAGGPETQYF
TRBJ1-5 TRBV28 CASSFVKASNQPQHF
TRBJ1-5 TRBV11-3 CASSQNPNQPQHF
TRBJ1-4 TRBV5-1 CASSLRTVRGEKLFF
TRBJ2-1 TRBV27 CASSSVLAEKTVEQFF
TRBJ2-2 TRBV12-2 CASRLVLGRRIGELFF
TRBJ2-1 TRBV9 CASSLMTSGDNEQFF
TRBJ2-3 TRBV28 CASSSGVAGGSTDTQYF
TRBJ1-6 TRBV7-8 CASSWREGDSPLHF
TRBJ1-4 TRBV9 CAGGTGNEKLFF
TRBJ1-4 TRBV25-1 CASSEYRGYNEKLFF
TRBJ2-5 TRBV5-1 CASSFPLAGGLVGTQYF
TRBJ2-7 TRBV10-2 CASSVREFYEQYF
TRBJ2-7 TRBV11-2 CASRVRAGPHSEQYF
TRBJ1-1 TRBV28 CASRRQQGGSVEAFF
TRBJ2-3 TRBV5-1 CASSGWSGGTDTQYF
TRBJ2-2 TRBV5-6 CATYTIDRFPGELFF
TRBJ2-1 TRBV7-2 CASSLAGTSGTHEQFF
TRBJ2-5 TRBV7-9 CASSSIETQYF
TRBJ1-5 TRBV7-2 CASSRSGQVNQPQHF